This passage covers 11 T cell receptor beta chains from one sample sequenced in a study of blood T cell repertoires in COVID-19. Clones were sequenced by immunoSEQ multiplex PCR, and TCRdb holds only the in-frame ones, with some missing. This sample yields some 120,000 clones, of which about 80% are seen a single time; less than 9% belongs to the top ten. The sample taken for sequencing was peripheral blood. These TCRs come from a man in his 70s with active or convalescent COVID-19.

J is TRBJ2-7 and V is TRBV2, with 9 bases aligning to TRBD2. V lost 7 bases and J lost 9; bases outside the gene matches: 10. Germline assignment: CDR1 SNHLY and CDR2 FYNNEI. The CDR3 is 13 residues long. The CDR3 reads CASTETSGLGQYF. CDR3 DNA sequence: TGTGCCAGCACAGAGACTAGCGGCTTAGGGCAGTACTTC.

The CDR3 nucleotides are TGCGCCAGCAGTGTGCTACAGGGTTCCGAGCAGTACTTC. Translation gives CASSVLQGSEQYF. V is TRBV10-2 and J is TRBJ2-7; D may be TRBD1 (6 bases). Trimming shortened V by 4 bases and J by 6 bases, and 13 bases separated the two germline ends. CDR3 length: 13 residues. In germline, CDR1 is WSHSY, CDR2 SAAADI.

V gene TRBV4-1 combines with J gene TRBJ2-5; D possibly corresponds to TRBD2 (6 bases). V lost 5 bases to trimming and J lost 5 bases, with 12 bases between them. The CDR3 totals 13 residues. Per the germline V gene, CDR1 is MGHRA and CDR2 is YSYEKL. CDR3 sequence: CASSAERAETQYF. The CDR3 DNA reads TGCGCCAGCAGCGCTGAGCGGGCCGAGACCCAGTACTTC.

This chain connects TRBV5-1 to TRBJ1-2, with TRBD1 as a possible D gene (5 bases). Trimming removed 5 bases at V and 7 bases at J, with 18 bases between. Per the germline V gene, CDR1 is SGHRS and CDR2 is YFSETQ. The CDR3 sequence is 14 residues long. The CDR3 DNA sequence: TGCGCCAGCAGACTGGGGCAGGCTGCTTTTGGCTACACCTTC. It encodes CASRLGQAAFGYTF.

Of note for this clone: Within the sample, other DNA sequences also encode this same CDR3. The chain carries TRBV6-6 and TRBJ1-5, with no clear D. CDR1 MNHNY and CDR2 SVGAGI come from the germline V gene (reference sequence). Deletions cut 0 bases from V and 6 bases from J, with 6 bases between. The CDR3 totals 13 residues. In DNA, the CDR3 is TGTGCCAGCAGTTACTCTTCAGGTCAGCCCCAGCATTTT. Its translation is CASSYSSGQPQHF.

Details on this clone: One end of the junction varies from germline; a read error may be responsible. The chain has TRBV2 and TRBJ2-7, with TRBD1 matching over 8 bases. The CDR3 runs to 13 residues. The germline V gene has CDR1 SNHLY and CDR2 FYNNEI. CDR3 region: CASSYQDRVADLF. The CDR3 DNA sequence: TGTGCCAGCAGTTACCAGGACAGGGTGGCGGATCTCTTC.

There are a few counts of this clone. The CDR3 end shows no conserved phenylalanine or tryptophan, and so a read error is likely. Because the CDR3's place on the DNA is in doubt, the DNA is left out and the CDR3 is given as listed by TCRdb. The chain uses TRBV7-9 and TRBJ2-7; the table calls TRBD1, which could not be checked here. Germline V lookup: CDR1 SEHNR, CDR2 FQNEAQ (reference sequence). The CDR3 adds up to 9 amino acids, both ends counted. The CDR3 is CASKGTASL.

The sample holds one count of this clone. This sequence joins TRBV2 and TRBJ1-1; 7 nucleotides agree with TRBD1. This CDR3 is built from 14 residues. The V segment lost 6 bases and the J segment 4 bases; nucleotides outside the gene matches: 8. Germline-derived CDR1 and CDR2 are SNHLY and FYNNEI. Here the CDR3 DNA reads TGTGCCAGCAGGGTACAGGGGAGTGCCACTGAAGCTTTCTTT. Translated: CASRVQGSATEAFF.

The chain recombines TRBV6-5 with TRBJ2-2; 14 bases map to TRBD2. The CDR3 totals 15 residues. V lost 6 bases to trimming and J lost 5 bases; unmatched junction nucleotides: 2. Germline loops: CDR1 MNHEY, CDR2 SVGAGI. The CDR3 sequence: CASRGTSGGTGELFF. In DNA, the CDR3 is TGTGCCAGCAGGGGGACTAGCGGGGGAACCGGGGAGCTGTTTTTT.

This clone was detected a few times. This chain connects TRBV13 to TRBJ2-7; D might be TRBD1 (6 bases). Trimming pared 5 bases from V and 6 bases from J, leaving 20 bases between. Germline CDR1 PRHDT, CDR2 FYEKMQ (reference sequence). There are 15 residues in the CDR3. The CDR3 sequence: CASSTHRDIPLEQYF. CDR3 sequence (DNA): TGTGCCAGCAGCACCCACCGGGACATCCCCCTCGAGCAGTACTTC.

This CDR3 is CASSATVYEQYF. The CDR3 DNA reads as TGTGCCAGCAGCGCAACGGTCTACGAGCAGTACTTC. The V and J genes are TRBV11-2 and TRBJ2-7; D unclear. Germline V CDR1 and CDR2: SGHAT, FQNNGV. CDR3 length equals 12 residues. V was pared by 5 bases and J by 3 bases, with 8 bases between.